A selection of T cell receptor beta chains follows, all from one sample in a study of T cell clonotyping in hematopoietic cell transplantation. Assay used: immunoSEQ multiplex PCR; TCRdb lists only in-frame clones, some missing. The data show approximately 22,000 clones, roughly 90% seen once. This specimen consisted of peripheral blood mononuclear cells, obtained before stem cell transplant. These TCRs come from a man between 18 and 29 years old with biphenotypic leukemia. Some clones in this sample may be carry-over from other donors' samples. CDR3s include the opening cysteine and the closing phenylalanine or tryptophan. A D gene is named only where the DNA matches it firmly. The size field is filled for only some rows; it gives once, few, many or a size class.

size,V,J,length,D,CDR3,DNA
-,TRBV11-2,TRBJ2-2,15,-,CASTLQSPGTGELFF,TGTGCCAGCACGCTTCAATCGCCAGGGACCGGGGAGCTGTTTTTT
-,TRBV2,TRBJ1-1,15,-,CASTDLDTSGSEAFF,TGTGCCAGCACAGATCTGGACACGTCGGGGTCTGAAGCTTTCTTT
-,TRBV12-5,TRBJ2-1,14,-,CASTGLPSYNEQFF,TGTGCTAGTACGGGACTCCCCTCCTACAATGAGCAGTTCTTC
-,TRBV10-3,TRBJ1-2,13,-,CAISGMGPGGYTF,TGTGCCATCAGTGGAATGGGACCCGGTGGCTACACCTTC
-,TRBV10-2,TRBJ2-2,13,-,CASSESEFMRLFF,TGCGCCAGCAGTGAGTCGGAATTTATGCGGCTGTTTTTT
-,TRBV7-8,TRBJ2-7,14,-,CASSSTESSYEQYF,TGTGCCAGCAGCTCCACAGAGAGCTCCTACGAGCAGTACTTC
-,TRBV6-1,TRBJ2-7,12,TRBD1,CASSDGTGKQYF,TGTGCCAGCAGTGACGGGACAGGCAAGCAGTACTTC
medium-sized,TRBV4-1,TRBJ1-2,15,-,CASSQEKRLLAGYTF,TGCGCCAGCAGCCAAGAAAAGAGGCTACTGGCGGGCTACACCTTC
-,TRBV6-5,TRBJ1-2,15,-,CASSYSSSLGQGYTF,TGTGCCAGCAGTTACTCCTCCAGTCTCGGTCAAGGCTACACCTTC
-,TRBV5-1,TRBJ2-5,10,-,CASSGETQYF,TGCGCCAGCAGCGGAGAGACCCAGTACTTC
few,TRBV2,TRBJ2-5,13,-,CASSDSARETQYF,TGTGCCAGCAGTGACTCAGCGCGAGAGACCCAGTACTTC
-,TRBV5-6,TRBJ1-2,14,-,CASSLGHSNYGYTF,TGTGCCAGCAGCTTGGGGCACAGTAACTATGGCTACACCTTC
-,TRBV13,TRBJ2-2,15,TRBD1,CASLGTEMNTGELFF,TGTGCCAGTCTTGGGACAGAGATGAACACCGGGGAGCTGTTTTTT
-,TRBV6-5,TRBJ2-7,11,-,CASSRAYEQYF,TGTGCCAGCAGTCGAGCTTACGAGCAGTACTTC
-,TRBV5-6,TRBJ1-5,18,TRBD1,CASSCVYPGQCTGGPQHF,TGTGCCAGCAGCTGCGTTTATCCGGGACAGTGCACCGGGGGGCCCCAGCATTTT
-,TRBV4-1,TRBJ1-2,18,TRBD1,CASSQYGAGGPVQEGYTF,TGCGCCAGCAGCCAATATGGGGCAGGGGGGCCGGTGCAGGAAGGCTACACCTTC
-,TRBV27,TRBJ1-5,15,TRBD1,CASSLDRVSNQPQHF,TGTGCCAGCAGTCTAGACAGGGTAAGCAATCAGCCCCAGCATTTT
-,TRBV4-3,TRBJ2-1,15,-,CASSLTQDTYNEQFF,TGCGCCAGCAGCCTAACCCAGGATACCTACAATGAGCAGTTCTTC
-,TRBV30,TRBJ1-5,14,-,CAWSVLSGGQPQHF,TGTGCCTGGAGTGTACTGTCGGGAGGGCAGCCCCAGCATTTT
-,TRBV7-2,TRBJ1-3,15,-,CASSPSWPSGNTIYF,TGTGCCAGCAGCCCGAGTTGGCCCTCTGGAAACACCATATATTTT
once,TRBV2,TRBJ2-7,11,TRBD1,CASRAGGEQYF,TGTGCCAGCAGGGCAGGGGGCGAGCAGTACTTC
-,TRBV5-1,TRBJ1-4,14,-,CASSRVGGGEKLFF,TGCGCCAGCAGCCGAGTAGGGGGGGGCGAAAAACTGTTTTTT